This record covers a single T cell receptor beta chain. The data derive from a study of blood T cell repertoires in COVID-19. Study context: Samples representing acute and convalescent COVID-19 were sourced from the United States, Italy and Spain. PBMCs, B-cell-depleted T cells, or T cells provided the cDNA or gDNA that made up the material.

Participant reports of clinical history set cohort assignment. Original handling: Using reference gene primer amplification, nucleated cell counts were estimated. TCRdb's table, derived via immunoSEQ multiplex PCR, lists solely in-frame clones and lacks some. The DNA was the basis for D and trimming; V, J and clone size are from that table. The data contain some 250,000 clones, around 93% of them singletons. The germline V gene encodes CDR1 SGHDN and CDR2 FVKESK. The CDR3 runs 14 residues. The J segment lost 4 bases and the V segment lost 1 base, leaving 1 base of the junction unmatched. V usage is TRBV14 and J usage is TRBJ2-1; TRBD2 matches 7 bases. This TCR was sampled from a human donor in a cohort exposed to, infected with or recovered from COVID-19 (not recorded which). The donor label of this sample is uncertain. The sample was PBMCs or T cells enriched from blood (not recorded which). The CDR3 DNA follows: TGTGCCAGCAGCCAAGGGACTAGGTACAATGAGCAGTTCTTC. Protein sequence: CASSQGTRYNEQFF.